The 9 T cell receptor beta chains below were found in one sample sequenced in a study of shared clonotypes between healthy human individuals (dated by TCRdb to the early 2020s). For the CD8 naive samples, CD45RO-negative cells were positively selected for CCR7, yielding a CD45RA+CCR7+ population from which TemRA cells were excluded. The library was built by means of the immunoSEQ multiplex PCR assay. TCRdb provides this immuneACCESS table in a form limited to in-frame rearrangements. Some clones are lacking; in checked studies, under half of them reflect an unresolved V gene, and why the rest are absent is not known. Recorded for this sample are around 1,900,000 clones; just over 90% of them occurred a single time. Of the sample, about 1.7% falls within the top ten clones. Specimen: naive CD8+ T cells from PBMCs. The sample's cell subset or site, from its label and the paper: CD45RA+CCR7+. The receptors originated from a man in his late teens or twenties in good health. Some clones in this sample may be carry-over from other donors' samples.

This chain connects TRBV10-3 to TRBJ1-3; 11 bases agree with TRBD1. The CDR3 runs to 17 residues. V gave up 3 bases and J gave up 1 base; unmatched junction bases: 5. Looked up from germline, CDR1 is ENHRY and CDR2 is SYGVKD. This CDR3 reads CAISDGTGGVSGNTIYF. CDR3 bases: TGTGCCATCAGTGACGGGACAGGGGGTGTTTCTGGAAACACCATATATTTT.

In its sample, this clone was seen a few times. The genes are TRBV14 and TRBJ1-1; D possibly corresponds to TRBD1 (5 bases). This CDR3 comprises 14 residues. Looked up from germline, CDR1 is SGHDN and CDR2 is FVKESK. V gave up 0 bases and J gave up 5 bases, with 10 bases separating them. CDR3 coding DNA: TGTGCCAGCAGCCAAGAGTATAAGGGGACTGAAGCTTTCTTT. This translates into CASSQEYKGTEAFF.

The chain recombines TRBV27 with TRBJ2-1; 11 bases line up with TRBD2. Germline CDR1 is MNHEY and CDR2 is SMNVEV (reference sequence). This CDR3 region has 16 residues. V gave up 8 bases and J gave up 0 bases; unmatched junction bases: 6. CDR3 DNA: TGTGCCAGCGGCTACCTAGCGGGAGGCTCCTACAATGAGCAGTTCTTC. Amino acid sequence: CASGYLAGGSYNEQFF.

The V gene is TRBV28, the J gene TRBJ2-5; 9 nucleotides align to TRBD2. Germline V lookup: CDR1 MDHEN, CDR2 SYDVKM. There are 17 residues in the CDR3. V gave up 3 bases and J gave up 3 bases; unmatched junction bases: 11. The CDR3, as DNA: TGTGCCAGCAGTTTTCCTTGGCGGGAGGGAACTGAAGAGACCCAGTACTTC. It yields the protein CASSFPWREGTEETQYF.

The rearrangement links TRBV27 to TRBJ2-1, with 9 bases lining up with TRBD1. This CDR3 contains 16 residues. After removal of 6 bases from V and 6 bases from J, the junction contained 12 bases not matched to a gene. CDR1 and CDR2 (germline): MNHEY, SMNVEV (reference sequence). The CDR3 here is CASRIMVQGARNEQFF. The CDR3 DNA follows: TGTGCCAGCAGAATTATGGTACAGGGGGCGCGCAATGAGCAGTTCTTC.

Points on this clone: In the same sample, other DNA sequences code for this CDR3. V usage is TRBV2 and J usage is TRBJ1-2; 8 bases agree with TRBD1. CDR3 length: 16 amino acids. The V segment lost 0 bases and the J segment 5 bases; nucleotides outside the gene matches: 8. Germline CDR1 SNHLY, CDR2 FYNNEI. The DNA for the CDR3 is TGTGCCAGCAGTGAAGCGCTTCTGGACAGGGTATATGGCTACACCTTC. Amino acids: CASSEALLDRVYGYTF.

The chain is built from TRBV4-3 and TRBJ2-2; 7 nucleotides match TRBD1. J gave up 4 bases and V 3 bases, and 11 bases lay outside the gene matches. The CDR3 consists of 17 residues. CDR1 and CDR2 from the germline V gene are LGHNA and YSLEER. CDR3 amino acids: CASSQDPGQIATGELFF. CDR3 nucleotides: TGCGCCAGCAGCCAGGACCCGGGACAGATAGCCACCGGGGAGCTGTTTTTT.

This chain uses TRBV4-3 with TRBJ2-1; D call uncertain. Germline lookup yields CDR1 LGHNA and CDR2 YSLEER. CDR3 length equals 13 residues. Trimming took 5 bases from V and 0 from J, leaving 5 bases between them. DNA for the CDR3: TGCGCCAGCAGCTGGTCCTCCTACAATGAGCAGTTCTTC. Residues: CASSWSSYNEQFF.

For this clone: At the DNA level, this CDR3 is encoded by other sequences in the same sample as well. This chain links TRBV27 with TRBJ1-2; 8 bases map to TRBD1. Germline V gene lookup returns CDR1 MNHEY and CDR2 SMNVEV (reference sequence). CDR3 length: 14 amino acids. The ends lost 0 bases at V and 5 bases at J; junction bases unmatched: 2. The CDR3 coding sequence is TGTGCCAGCAGTTTATCGCGGACAGGGTATGGCTACACCTTC. Translating it yields CASSLSRTGYGYTF.